This TCR beta chain appears in the sequencing data of a study of shared clonotypes between healthy human individuals. Study conclusions and caveats: Sampling included only blood; tissue repertoires likely differ. In having few donors, the study represented limited genetic and exposure-history diversity.

Sequencing was performed with immunoSEQ multiplex PCR; in TCRdb, only in-frame clones are kept and a portion is missing. The sample shows some 2,500,000 clones, 85% to 95% of them seen only once. This CDR3 has 15 amino acids. V dropped 5 bases and J dropped 2 bases, with 17 bases sitting between them. Germline CDR1 SGHDT, CDR2 YYEEEE. It was into CD45RA+ naive and CD45RA-negative memory subsets that the CD4+ cells were split. As regards this clone: Its antigen is unidentified.

The V call is TRBV5-6, the J call TRBJ2-7, with D tentatively TRBD1 or TRBD2 (5 bases each). This clonotype originated in a man between 18 and 35 years old in good health. Some clones in this sample may be carry-over from other donors' samples. Sequencing input: naive CD4+ T cells from PBMCs. Subset defined: CD45RA+ positively selected. The CDR3 spells CASSSLGRDPYEQYF. The CDR3 nucleotides read TGTGCCAGCAGTTCATTGGGCAGGGACCCCTACGAGCAGTACTTC.